This passage covers 8 T cell receptor beta chains from one sample sequenced in a study of cytomegalovirus exposure and HLA in healthy donors. The primer mix had 60 Vbeta and 13 Jbeta primers. Repertoires were generated with immunoSEQ multiplex PCR, while TCRdb's copy carries only in-frame clones and drops some. The sample has 80,000 or so clones, 55% to 85% seen once. What was sequenced was PBMCs. The receptors were sampled from a woman aged 40 to 50 in good health and CMV-seropositive.

The rearrangement links TRBV4-1 to TRBJ1-4, with D uncertain. Trimming took off 4 bases at V and 0 bases at J, with 9 bases between the two ends. From germline, CDR1 is MGHRA and CDR2 YSYEKL. The CDR3 has 15 residues. The CDR3 here is CASSLSSTTNEKLFF. The DNA for the CDR3 is TGCGCCAGCAGCCTATCGAGCACAACTAATGAAAAACTGTTTTTT.

This chain joins TRBV6-1 and TRBJ1-5; 7 bases are a match to TRBD1. After removal of 6 bases from V and 7 bases from J, the junction contained 6 bases not matched to a gene. Germline loops: CDR1 MNHNS, CDR2 SASEGT. This CDR3 has 13 residues. CDR3 region: CASSGTGAQPQHF. The CDR3 region has the DNA TGTGCCAGCAGCGGAACAGGGGCCCAGCCCCAGCATTTT.

V is TRBV28 and J is TRBJ1-6; D is perhaps TRBD1 (6 bases). CDR1 is MDHEN, CDR2 SYDVKM, per germline. CDR3 length: 17 amino acids. Trimming took 2 bases from V and 4 from J, leaving 15 bases between them. The CDR3 coding sequence is TGTGCCAGCAGTTTACCCGGCTCGACAGGATATAATTCACCCCTCCACTTT. Translating gives CASSLPGSTGYNSPLHF.

In DNA, the CDR3 is TGTGCCAGCAGCATAGGACAGCCTGAGCAGTTCTTC. Its protein is CASSIGQPEQFF. V gene TRBV6-5 combines with J gene TRBJ2-1, with TRBD1 as a possible D gene (6 bases). V lost 6 bases to trimming and J lost 9 bases, with 12 bases between them. CDR1 and CDR2 from the germline V gene are MNHEY and SVGAGI. This CDR3 contains 12 residues.

The gene calls are TRBV7-2 and TRBJ1-1; D not resolved. Germline assignment: CDR1 SGHTA and CDR2 FQGNSA. This CDR3 comprises 13 residues. V gave up 7 bases and J gave up 7 bases, with 16 bases separating them. CDR3 sequence: CASTSGMGYEAFF. CDR3 nucleotide sequence: TGTGCCAGCACCTCAGGCATGGGTTATGAAGCTTTCTTT.

The CDR3 here is CASRVTGSTDTQYF. Here the CDR3 DNA reads TGTGCCAGCCGCGTGACGGGGAGCACAGATACGCAGTATTTT. J is TRBJ2-3 and V is TRBV7-2, with D possibly TRBD2 on 5 matching bases. From germline, CDR1 is SGHTA and CDR2 FQGNSA. This CDR3 region has 14 residues. V gave up 8 bases and J gave up 0 bases, with 12 bases separating them.

The chain links TRBV19 to TRBJ2-3; 11 bases match TRBD2. The germline V gene has CDR1 LNHDA and CDR2 SQIVND (reference sequence). The CDR3 has 17 residues. The V segment lost 1 base and the J segment 1 base; nucleotides outside the gene matches: 4. DNA of the CDR3: TGTGCCAGTAGTATAGGTAGCGGGGGGGCCCGCACAGATACGCAGTATTTT. As protein: CASSIGSGGARTDTQYF.

The chain uses TRBV19 and TRBJ2-2, with 7 positions matching TRBD1. Germline V lookup: CDR1 LNHDA, CDR2 SQIVND (reference sequence). Trimming cost V 3 bases and J 6 bases; bases outside gene matches: 13. The CDR3 is 17 amino acids. The CDR3 nucleotides are TGTGCCAGTAGTATTTATGGGGCAGGGGGATTGCCCGGGGAGCTGTTTTTT. It encodes CASSIYGAGGLPGELFF.